Sequencing of this T cell receptor (beta chain) was carried out in a study of control samples from healthy donors and cancer patients. Produced via immunoSEQ multiplex PCR; TCRdb's table is partial and in-frame only. The data contain approximately 120,000 clones, around 87% of them singletons. V was trimmed by 6 bases and J by 7 bases, leaving 8 bases between them. The CDR3 has 11 residues. This TCR came from a man aged 60-69 years in good health. V is TRBV12-3 or TRBV12-4 and J is TRBJ2-3; D remains unclear. The material sequenced was blood. CDR3 DNA sequence: TGTGCCAGCAGCTCTGGTTATACGCAGTATTTT. This translates into CASSSGYTQYF.